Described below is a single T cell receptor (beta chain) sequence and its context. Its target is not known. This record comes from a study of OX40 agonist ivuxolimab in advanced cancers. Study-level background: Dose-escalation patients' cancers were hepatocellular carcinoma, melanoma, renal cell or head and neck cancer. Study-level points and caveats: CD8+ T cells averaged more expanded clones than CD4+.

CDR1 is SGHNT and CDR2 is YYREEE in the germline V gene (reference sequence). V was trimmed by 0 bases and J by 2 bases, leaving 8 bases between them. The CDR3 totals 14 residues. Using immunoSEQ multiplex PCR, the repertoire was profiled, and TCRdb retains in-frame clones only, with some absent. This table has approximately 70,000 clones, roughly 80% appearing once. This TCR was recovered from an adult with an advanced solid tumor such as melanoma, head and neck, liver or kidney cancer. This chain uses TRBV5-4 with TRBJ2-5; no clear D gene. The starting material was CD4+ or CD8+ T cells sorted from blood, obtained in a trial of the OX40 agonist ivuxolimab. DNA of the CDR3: TGTGCCAGCAGCTTGGGAGGCAGTCAAGAGACCCAGTACTTC. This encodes CASSLGGSQETQYF. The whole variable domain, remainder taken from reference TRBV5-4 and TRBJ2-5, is ETGVTQSPTHLIKTRGQQVTLRCSSQSGHNTVSWYQQALGQGPQFIFQYYREEENGRGNFPPRFSGLQFPNYSSELNVNALELDDSALYLCASSLGGSQETQYFGPGTRLLVL.